The subject of this entry is one T cell receptor (beta chain). Assay: immunoSEQ multiplex PCR; the TCRdb copy retains only in-frame clones and omits some. The data contain fewer than 45,000 clones, just over 65% of them singletons. CDR3 size: 15 residues. CDR1 and CDR2 from the germline V gene are SEHNR and FQNEAQ (reference sequence). The V and J ends lost 0 bases and 14 bases respectively, with 17 bases between them. The sample originates from a study of PD-1 blockade in classical Hodgkin lymphoma. Time point defined: cycle 4 day 1 (C4D1), after less than 7 weeks of nivolumab. All patients relapsed after autologous stem cell transplantation, and brentuximab vedotin exposure varied.

This chain joins TRBV7-9 and TRBJ1-6; D is ambiguous. The clonotype was recovered from a human donor with classical Hodgkin lymphoma. Sequencing used peripheral blood mononuclear cells (PBMCs), obtained before the fourth cycle of nivolumab. CDR3: CASSLASPKAHSLHF. The CDR3 region has the DNA TGTGCCAGCAGCTTAGCGAGTCCAAAAGCCCACTCCCTCCACTTT.